The T cell receptor (beta chain) under discussion was sequenced for a study of T-cell memory formation after mild COVID-19. Study in general: Largely donor-specific TCR clusters were found. Study observations and caveats: In pre-infection memory, a portion of responding clones appeared, which suggested that cross-reactive memory joined. SARS-CoV-2 specificity of second-wave clones peaking day 37 was unconfirmed. CD4+ clones that contracted lay mainly in CM and EM; CD8+ ones lay in EMRA.

Germline lookup yields CDR1 SGHTA and CDR2 FQGNSA. The CDR3 is made up of 12 amino acids. V was clipped by 9 bases and J by 1 base; unmatched bases: 1. In TCRdb, the 5' RACE reads were re-called with MiXCR into one record per CDR3 protein. The data show around 340,000 distinct CDR3 sequences, around 14% seen once. This clonotype was counted many times. Its antigen is not known. The chain combines TRBV7-2 with TRBJ2-3, with TRBD1 identical over 7 bases. The sample taken for sequencing was PBMCs or a T cell subset sorted from them (not recorded which). This sequence originates from a man younger than 35 who had mild COVID-19 (a few samples of this study predate the infection). Cell type and time point are not known. DNA of the CDR3: TGTGCCAGTACAGGGGGCACAGATACGCAGTATTTT. Protein: CASTGGTDTQYF.